This TCR beta chain was retrieved from a study of long-term antiretroviral therapy in people with HIV. Version v3.0 of the immunoSEQ assay ran at survey level. Method: immunoSEQ multiplex PCR; TCRdb's copy keeps in-frame clones and lacks some. Found here are tens of thousands of clones, roughly 78% of them singletons; the top ten hold around 7.2%. CDR1 and CDR2 from the germline V gene are SGHRS and YFSETQ. The CDR3 covers 13 residues. Trimming removed 3 bases from V and 9 bases from J, with 10 bases in between. The receptor was derived from a man in his forties with HIV. This specimen consisted of unsorted PBMCs, obtained 0.3 years after starting antiretroviral therapy. The rearrangement uses TRBV5-1 and TRBJ2-6; D is perhaps TRBD2 (6 bases). CDR3 DNA sequence: TGCGCCAGCAGCTGGGACTCGGGCAACGTCCTGACTTTC. Protein product: CASSWDSGNVLTF.